This entry lists 20 T cell receptor beta chains sequenced from one sample in a study of cytomegalovirus exposure and HLA in healthy donors. Primers for the PCR totalled 60 Vbeta and 13 Jbeta. Data came from immunoSEQ multiplex PCR; TCRdb stores just in-frame clones and leaves some out. The sample carries 150,000 to 200,000 clones, 80% recorded once. What was sequenced was PBMCs. Receptors were obtained from a man between 18 and 29 years old in good health and CMV-seropositive.

This rearrangement joins TRBV19 to TRBJ2-7; D might be TRBD2 (6 bases). The germline V and J ends were trimmed by 4 bases and 2 bases, with 12 bases remaining between them. There are 14 residues in the CDR3. The germline gives CDR1 LNHDA, CDR2 SQIVND (reference sequence). CDR3 region: CASSRRDFTYEQYF. The CDR3 bases are TGTGCCAGTAGTAGACGGGACTTCACCTACGAGCAGTACTTC.

The V call is TRBV5-1, the J call TRBJ2-3, with D possibly TRBD1 on 6 matching bases. CDR1 and CDR2 (germline): SGHRS, YFSETQ. The CDR3 is 15 residues long. The V end lost 0 bases, the J end lost 3 bases, and 11 bases lay between the germline ends. In DNA, the CDR3 is TGCGCCAGCAGCTTGGACAGGGCGGTTACAGATACGCAGTATTTT. Translation: CASSLDRAVTDTQYF.

This clone was seen a single time. A junction boundary mismatches the germline segment, possibly from a read error. The rearrangement links TRBV11-2 to TRBJ1-1; 7 bases fit TRBD1. The CDR3 is 12 amino acids. CDR1 is SGHAT and CDR2 is FQNNGV in the germline V gene. CDR3 coding DNA: TGTGCCAACAGCTTAGACAGGGATAGAGCTTTCTTT. It yields the protein CANSLDRDRAFF.

The chain is built from TRBV29-1 and TRBJ1-5; D is ambiguous. The length of the CDR3 is 13 residues. Germline CDR1 reads SQVTM; CDR2 reads ANQGSEA. With 5 bases removed from V and 6 bases from J, the gap between germline ends came to 14 bases. The CDR3 is CSVIGQAGQPQHF. The CDR3 DNA sequence: TGCAGCGTTATTGGCCAGGCTGGTCAGCCCCAGCATTTT.

To note about this clone: The CDR3 carries no conserved terminal phenylalanine or tryptophan, so it likely arises from a read error. The V call is TRBV27, the J call TRBJ1-6, with 9 nucleotides matching TRBD1. The ends lost 4 bases at V and 5 bases at J; junction bases unmatched: 9. The CDR3 is made up of 17 amino acids. The V gene's germline CDR1 is MNHEY and CDR2 SMNVEV (reference sequence). The CDR3 DNA follows: TGTGCCAGCAGTTCGACCGGGACAGGGTACCATAATTCACCCCTCCACCTT. This codes for CASSSTGTGYHNSPLHL.

The chain employs TRBV7-2 and TRBJ1-5; 7 nucleotides align to TRBD1. Germline V gene sequence: CDR1 SGHTA, CDR2 FQGNSA. The V and J ends lost 2 bases and 5 bases, in that order; junction bases with no gene match: 6. The CDR3 runs to 15 residues. The CDR3 DNA is TGTGCCAGCAGCTTAATAGGGGACAGTTATCAGCCCCAGCATTTT. Protein product: CASSLIGDSYQPQHF.

The chain recombines TRBV7-8 with TRBJ2-7, with a tentative D call TRBD2 (6 bases). Germline CDR1 reads SGHVS; CDR2 reads FQNEAQ. The V end lost 0 bases, the J end lost 2 bases, and 11 bases lay between the germline ends. The CDR3 runs to 15 residues. CDR3 loop: CASSLAGGATYEQYF. CDR3 coding DNA: TGTGCCAGCAGCTTAGCCGGCGGGGCCACCTACGAGCAGTACTTC.

V is TRBV18 and J is TRBJ1-2, with D possibly matching TRBD1 (6 bases). Looked up from germline, CDR1 is KGHSH and CDR2 is LQKENI. The ends were cut back, 3 bases at V and 6 bases at J, with 8 bases in the middle. The CDR3 covers 12 residues. The CDR3 sequence: CASSPRGHGYTF. CDR3 nucleotide sequence: TGTGCCAGCTCACCGCGGGGGCATGGCTACACCTTC.

This clone was seen a handful of times. The chain employs TRBV10-1 and TRBJ2-5; 7 bases fit TRBD1. The germline V gene has CDR1 WNHNN and CDR2 SYGVQD (reference sequence). The CDR3 extends over 14 amino acids. V lost 6 bases and J lost 2; bases outside the gene matches: 6. As DNA, the CDR3 is TGCGCCAGCAGCCCAGGGGGAGTACAAGAGACCCAGTACTTC. Amino acid sequence: CASSPGGVQETQYF.

Here the CDR3 DNA reads TGCGCCAGCAGCTTGGGGGGGACTAGCGGAGGAGACAATGAGCAGTTCTTC. Amino acid sequence: CASSLGGTSGGDNEQFF. The rearrangement joins TRBV5-1 to TRBJ2-1; 11 positions agree with TRBD2. The CDR3 totals 17 residues. From germline, CDR1 is SGHRS and CDR2 YFSETQ. With V trimmed by 0 bases and J by 5 bases, 7 bases remained unmatched.

The chain links TRBV6-6 to TRBJ2-7, with TRBD2 identical over 10 bases. The germline gives CDR1 MNHNY, CDR2 SVGAGI (reference sequence). The CDR3 spans 14 residues. V lost 11 bases and J lost 6; bases outside the gene matches: 13. CDR3 bases: TGTGCCTCTCGGATAGCGGGAGGCCGCTCCGAGCAGTACTTC. Its translation is CASRIAGGRSEQYF.

The chain is built from TRBV5-6 and TRBJ1-2, with D hard to call. Germline loops: CDR1 SGHDT, CDR2 YYEEEE. V lost 0 bases, J lost 1 base, and 4 bases lay in between. This CDR3 region has 13 residues. CDR3 in DNA: TGTGCCAGCAGCTTGGCGGGTAACTATGGCTACACCTTC. It yields the protein CASSLAGNYGYTF.

The rearrangement joins TRBV6-6 to TRBJ2-5, with TRBD1 matching 9 bases. Losses at the gene ends were 6 bases for V and 5 bases for J; bases not matched to a gene: 7. CDR1 is MNHNY, CDR2 SVGAGI, per germline (reference sequence). This CDR3 comprises 14 residues. CDR3 residues: CASRETGGGETQYF. The CDR3 DNA reads as TGTGCCAGCAGGGAAACAGGGGGCGGCGAGACCCAGTACTTC.

The chain recombines TRBV19 with TRBJ1-2; 8 positions match TRBD1. Unmatched junction bases numbered 11, after V lost 7 bases and J lost 7 bases. There are 14 residues in the CDR3. Germline-derived CDR1 and CDR2 are LNHDA and SQIVND (reference sequence). The CDR3 sequence: CASTPPDRVFGYTF. The CDR3 nucleotides are TGTGCCAGTACCCCTCCGGACAGGGTTTTTGGCTACACCTTC.

DNA for the CDR3: TGTGCCAGCAGTGCGGGAGTCGCGAACACCGGGGAGCTGTTTTTT. It is translated as CASSAGVANTGELFF. The rearrangement links TRBV28 to TRBJ2-2, with 7 bases that match TRBD2. CDR3 length equals 15 residues. Germline values: CDR1 MDHEN, CDR2 SYDVKM. J was trimmed by 0 bases and V by 5 bases; bases with no gene match: 3.

This clone showed up just a few times. The chain recombines TRBV29-1 with TRBJ2-7; 12 bases match TRBD2. The germline V gene has CDR1 SQVTM and CDR2 ANQGSEA. J lost 4 bases, V lost 0 bases, and 7 bases had no gene match. This CDR3 is built from 16 residues. The CDR3 sequence is CSVEEFLAGGDYEQYF. CDR3 in DNA: TGCAGCGTTGAAGAGTTCCTAGCGGGGGGGGATTACGAGCAGTACTTC.

The chain couples TRBV2 to TRBJ1-1, with D unresolved. CDR1 and CDR2 (germline): SNHLY, FYNNEI. The CDR3 is made up of 11 amino acids. Trimming cost V 5 bases and J 3 bases, with 4 bases left between them. In DNA form, the CDR3 reads TGTGCCAGCAGTTCCTACACTGAAGCTTTCTTT. The encoded protein is CASSSYTEAFF.

V gene TRBV4-3 combines with J gene TRBJ1-3; D possibly corresponds to TRBD1 (6 bases). The V gene's germline CDR1 is LGHNA and CDR2 YSLEER. Trimming removed 1 base at V and 0 bases at J, with 7 bases between. The CDR3 spans 15 residues. In DNA form, the CDR3 reads TGCGCCAGCAGCCAAGGGACAGCCTCTGGAAACACCATATATTTT. The encoded protein is CASSQGTASGNTIYF.

This chain joins TRBV30 and TRBJ2-7, with TRBD2 matching 8 bases. Germline CDR1 is GTSNPN and CDR2 is SVGIG (reference sequence). This CDR3 comprises 13 residues. V was clipped by 0 bases and J by 5 bases; unmatched bases: 3. CDR3 in DNA: TGTGCCTGGAGTGTAAGCGGGAGCCACGAGCAGTACTTC. This gives the protein CAWSVSGSHEQYF.

The chain recombines TRBV10-3 with TRBJ2-5; no reliable D call. The J call is doubtful: the DNA matches TRBJ2-7 better. CDR1 is ENHRY, CDR2 SYGVKD, per germline. The CDR3 runs to 12 residues. The CDR3 DNA follows: TGTGCCATCAGTGGGGTAGCCGACGAGCAGTACTTC. Translating it yields CAISGVADEQYF.